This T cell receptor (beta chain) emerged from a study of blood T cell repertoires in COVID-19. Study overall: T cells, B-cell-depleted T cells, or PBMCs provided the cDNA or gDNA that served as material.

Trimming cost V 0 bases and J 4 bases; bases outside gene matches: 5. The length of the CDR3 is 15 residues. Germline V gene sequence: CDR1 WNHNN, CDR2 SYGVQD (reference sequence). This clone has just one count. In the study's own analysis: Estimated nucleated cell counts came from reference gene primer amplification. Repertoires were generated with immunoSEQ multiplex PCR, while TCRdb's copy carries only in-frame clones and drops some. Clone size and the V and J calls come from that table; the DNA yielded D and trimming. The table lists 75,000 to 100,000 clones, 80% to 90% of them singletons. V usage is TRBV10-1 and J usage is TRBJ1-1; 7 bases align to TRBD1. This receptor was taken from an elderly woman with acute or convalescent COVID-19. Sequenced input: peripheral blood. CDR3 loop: CASSESRGRVTEAFF. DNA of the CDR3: TGCGCCAGCAGTGAGTCGAGGGGGCGAGTCACTGAAGCTTTCTTT.